The 13 T cell receptor beta chains reported below all come from one sample, sequenced in a study of blood T cell repertoires in COVID-19. Libraries were prepared by immunoSEQ multiplex PCR; TCRdb keeps only in-frame clonotypes and omits some of them. Altogether 20,000 to 25,000 clones are present, 87% being singletons, with the ten largest covering 8.8%. The sample taken for sequencing was peripheral blood. These receptors were taken from a human donor with active COVID-19. The donor label of this sample is uncertain.

The rearrangement uses TRBV5-4 and TRBJ1-6; D not certain. The CDR3 extends over 14 amino acids. The germline V and J ends were trimmed by 9 bases and 10 bases, with 20 bases remaining between them. Per the germline V gene, CDR1 is SGHNT and CDR2 is YYREEE (reference sequence). The CDR3 DNA reads as TGTGCCAACGAGCGAGGGTTTTCGGGATCACCCCTCCACTTT. Protein product: CANERGFSGSPLHF.

V and J are TRBV28 and TRBJ2-7; D is uncertain. Germline V lookup: CDR1 MDHEN, CDR2 SYDVKM. Trimming stripped 2 bases from V and 0 bases from J, with 5 bases between. This CDR3 is 13 amino acids long. CDR3 sequence reads: CASSLMASYEQYF. DNA of the CDR3: TGTGCCAGCAGTTTAATGGCCTCCTACGAGCAGTACTTC.

The V call is TRBV5-1, the J call TRBJ2-3, with 9 bases lining up with TRBD2. V was pared by 0 bases and J by 2 bases, with 4 bases of the junction left unmatched. Per germline, CDR1 SGHRS and CDR2 YFSETQ. This CDR3 is built from 16 residues. This chain's CDR3 is CASSLGLAGNTDTQYF. In nucleotides, the CDR3 is TGCGCCAGCAGCTTGGGTCTAGCGGGAAACACAGATACGCAGTATTTT.

The rearrangement joins TRBV14 to TRBJ2-1; D remains ambiguous. The germline V gene encodes CDR1 SGHDN and CDR2 FVKESK. The V gene lost 3 bases and the J gene lost 8 bases, with 23 bases spanning the gap. The CDR3 loop spans 17 amino acids. The CDR3 protein is CASSHLGAALSVDEQFF. CDR3 coding DNA: TGTGCCAGCAGCCACCTCGGCGCGGCCTTGTCGGTAGATGAGCAGTTCTTC.

The chain couples TRBV2 to TRBJ2-2; D possibly corresponds to TRBD2 (6 bases). The CDR3 covers 15 residues. V lost 8 bases and J 5 bases, leaving 18 bases between the germline ends. Germline V gives CDR1 SNHLY, CDR2 FYNNEI. CDR3 in amino acids: CASQLSRGMTGELFF. In DNA, the CDR3 is TGTGCCAGCCAGCTGAGCCGGGGGATGACCGGGGAGCTGTTTTTT.

This chain links TRBV12-5 with TRBJ2-7; D possibly corresponds to TRBD1 (6 bases). The CDR3 has 15 residues. Trimming shortened V by 5 bases and J by 3 bases, and 17 bases separated the two germline ends. Germline lookup yields CDR1 LGHNT and CDR2 FRNRAP. CDR3 residues: CASGTLGTTCYEQYF. In DNA form, the CDR3 reads TGTGCTAGTGGTACCCTCGGGACAACATGCTACGAGCAGTACTTC.

V and J are TRBV29-1 and TRBJ2-3; D perhaps matches TRBD2 (6 bases). The V gene's germline CDR1 is SQVTM and CDR2 ANQGSEA. The CDR3 covers 15 residues. The V gene lost 4 bases and the J gene lost 2 bases, with 16 bases spanning the gap. The CDR3 protein is CSVGLVAVITDTQYF. The CDR3 DNA is TGCAGCGTTGGGTTAGTAGCGGTAATCACAGATACGCAGTATTTT.

This chain links TRBV3-1 (or the pseudogene TRBV3-2) with TRBJ2-3; 12 positions match TRBD2. V was clipped by 0 bases and J by 5 bases; unmatched bases: 15. This CDR3 region has 20 residues. Germline V gene lookup returns CDR1 LGHDT and CDR2 YNNKEL (reference sequence). CDR3 DNA sequence: TGTGCCAGCAGCCAAGAAGGGTCCCTGCTAGCGGGAGGGGAGGTAGATACGCAGTATTTT. Its translation is CASSQEGSLLAGGEVDTQYF.

The chain employs TRBV6-2 or TRBV6-3 and TRBJ1-2; no reliable D call. V was clipped by 2 bases and J by 7 bases, with 5 bases between them. CDR3 size: 11 residues. Per germline, CDR1 MNHEY and CDR2 SVGEGT. CDR3 DNA: TGTGCCAGCAGTTACCAGTTTGGCTACACCTTC. Protein sequence: CASSYQFGYTF.

The table lists this clone with a count of one. This chain uses TRBV9 with TRBJ1-4, with D possibly being TRBD1 (5 bases). The germline V gene has CDR1 SGDLS and CDR2 YYNGEE. The CDR3 extends over 14 amino acids. Trimming removed 4 bases from V and 2 bases from J, with 9 bases in between. Here the CDR3 reads CASSPRVTNEKLFF. CDR3 nucleotides: TGTGCCAGCAGCCCCAGGGTTACTAATGAAAAACTGTTTTTT.

V and J are TRBV4-1 and TRBJ1-2, with TRBD1 as a possible D gene (6 bases). Germline CDR1 and CDR2: MGHRA and YSYEKL. V gave up 4 bases and J gave up 5 bases, with 17 bases separating them. The CDR3 loop spans 15 amino acids. CDR3 region: CASSLGHTVGYGYTF. CDR3 in DNA: TGCGCCAGCAGCCTGGGACACACGGTTGGGTATGGCTACACCTTC.

The V call is TRBV30, the J call TRBJ1-3, with unresolved D. The germline gives CDR1 GTSNPN, CDR2 SVGIG (reference sequence). The V gene lost 1 base and the J gene lost 4 bases, with 8 bases spanning the gap. The CDR3 spans 13 residues. The CDR3 sequence is CAWSGGSGNTIYF. For the CDR3, the DNA is TGTGCCTGGAGTGGAGGATCCGGAAACACCATATATTTT.

J is TRBJ2-7 and V is TRBV11-2; D is unresolved. Germline values: CDR1 SGHAT, CDR2 FQNNGV. The CDR3 has 14 amino acids. V lost 1 base and J lost 6, with 13 bases in between. In DNA form, the CDR3 reads TGTGCCAGCAGCTTAGTTCCGGGTGAAGCCGAGCAGTACTTC. Amino acid sequence: CASSLVPGEAEQYF.